This TCR beta chain was captured in a study of T cell responses to AZD1222 COVID-19 vaccine (dated by TCRdb to about 2021). As for the study more broadly: Because spike-specific TCR depth and breadth did not differ between the two schedules, AZD1222 recipients who got a second dose at roughly 4 weeks were pooled with those who got a second dose at roughly 12 weeks. TCR sequencing was performed for roughly 250 trial participants, of whom roughly 200 were given two doses of AZD1222 and 26 were given two doses of MenACWY control vaccine. Trial participants were enrolled by age into subgroups of 18-55, 56-69 and 70-plus years, and around 140, 26 and 57 TCR-sequenced participants, respectively, were included in these subgroups.

The CDR3 regions of human TCRbeta chains were analyzed by immunosequencing. As for how the authors treated the data: Repertoire TCRs were checked for matches against a reference library of SARS-CoV-2-specific TCRs that had been generated using the MIRA antigen-specificity platform. Breadth was defined as the fraction of unique TCRs that were SARS-CoV-2-associated. Depth was defined as the fraction of total T cells that were SARS-CoV-2-associated. Using the MIRA data, every spike-specific TCR was mapped to the spike region that the TCR reacted to and assigned to either a CD4 or a CD8 class. Log10-transformed breadth and depth values were compared by one-way ANOVA with Sidak's multiple comparisons tests. This is the immuneACCESS table as TCRdb keeps it, with only in-frame sequences that have V and J called. A part of the clones is gone; compared with another copy, unresolved V genes explain less than half, and the rest is unexplained. D and trimming were read from the DNA, whereas the V and J calls and clone size are those reported in that table. The sample table lists roughly 120,000 clones, approximately 91% of them with a count of one. The ten largest clones take up less than 8.5% of the sample.

Comment on this clone: Its binding antigen is unknown. The input lacks base qualities; no much larger clone sits a single base away.

The label giving this sample's time point can be read as: baseline before first vaccination. Vaccinee samples came from UK trials COV001 and COV002, including a single-blind randomized controlled phase 2/3 trial of AZD1222 (ChAdOx1 nCoV-19) in healthy adults. For TCRbeta chain sequencing, PBMC samples were collected from trial participants at day 0 and at day 28 after the second dose. Beyond this particular receptor, the publication reports: After two AZD1222 doses, both the breadth and the depth of spike-specific TCRs were significantly higher than at day 0 and than in MenACWY recipients. The whole spike protein was spanned by vaccine-associated CD4 TCRs, and dominant responses were seen in regions 160-218 and 743-854. Epitopes outside the regions mutated in the B.1.351 and B.1.1.7 variants were reportedly recognized by nearly half of the unique spike-specific TCRs. Participants were mostly white British and included more females than males, and it was suggested by the authors that clonal diversity may have been underestimated. No day 14 peak-response samples were available, so repertoires were characterized only after the peak T cell response. Only five or six AZD1222 recipients were SARS-CoV-2 seropositive at baseline, limiting conclusions about previously exposed vaccinees. In the small 56-69-year group, the increase in depth fell short of significance, most likely because of low power.

The CDR3 starts with the cysteine, ends with the phenylalanine, and has 13 residues. Only the CDR3 part of the read is kept: 39 bases, read in frame from the first base. The germline V gene gives CDR1 as SGDLS and CDR2 as YYNGEE. The junction shows trimming of 0 bases on V and 7 bases on J, plus 10 bases between the germline ends. The starting material was peripheral blood, obtained on day 0 of AZD1222 vaccination. This receptor was taken from an adult in good health. Recombination joined TRBV9 with TRBJ1-1, with the D gene not clear enough to name. For the CDR3, the sequence is CASSVAGFSEAFF. The nucleotide sequence is given as TGTGCCAGCAGCGTAGCCGGGTTCAGTGAAGCTTTCTTT.